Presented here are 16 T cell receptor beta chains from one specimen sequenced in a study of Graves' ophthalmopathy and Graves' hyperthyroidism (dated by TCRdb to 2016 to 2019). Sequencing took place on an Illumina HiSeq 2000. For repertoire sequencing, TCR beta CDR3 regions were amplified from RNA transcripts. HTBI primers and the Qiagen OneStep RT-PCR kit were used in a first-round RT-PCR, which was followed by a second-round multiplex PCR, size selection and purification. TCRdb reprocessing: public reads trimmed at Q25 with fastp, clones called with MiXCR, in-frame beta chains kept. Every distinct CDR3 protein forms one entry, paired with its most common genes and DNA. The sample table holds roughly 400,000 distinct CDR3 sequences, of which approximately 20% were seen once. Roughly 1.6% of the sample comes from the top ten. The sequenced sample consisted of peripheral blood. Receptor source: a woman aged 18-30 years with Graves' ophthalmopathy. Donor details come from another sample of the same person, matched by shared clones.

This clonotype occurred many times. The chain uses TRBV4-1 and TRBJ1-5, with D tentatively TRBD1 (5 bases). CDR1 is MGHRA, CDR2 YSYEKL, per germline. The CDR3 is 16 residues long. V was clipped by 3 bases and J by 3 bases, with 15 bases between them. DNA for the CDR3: TGCGCCAGCAGCCAGGGGCTACAGGAGAACAATCAGCCCCAGCATTTT. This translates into CASSQGLQENNQPQHF.

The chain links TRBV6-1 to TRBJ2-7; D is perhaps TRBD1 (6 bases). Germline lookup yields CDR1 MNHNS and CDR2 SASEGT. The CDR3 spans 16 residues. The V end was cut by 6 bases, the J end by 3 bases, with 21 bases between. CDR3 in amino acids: CASRTGREGGHYEQYF. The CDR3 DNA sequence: TGTGCCAGCAGAACGGGGCGCGAAGGGGGTCACTACGAGCAGTACTTC.

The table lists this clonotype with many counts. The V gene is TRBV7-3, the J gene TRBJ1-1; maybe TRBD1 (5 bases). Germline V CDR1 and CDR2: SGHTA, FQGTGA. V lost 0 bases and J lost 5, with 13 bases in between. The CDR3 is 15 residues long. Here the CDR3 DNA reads TGTGCCAGCAGCTTAACGAACGGGGGAGAGACTGAAGCTTTCTTT. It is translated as CASSLTNGGETEAFF.

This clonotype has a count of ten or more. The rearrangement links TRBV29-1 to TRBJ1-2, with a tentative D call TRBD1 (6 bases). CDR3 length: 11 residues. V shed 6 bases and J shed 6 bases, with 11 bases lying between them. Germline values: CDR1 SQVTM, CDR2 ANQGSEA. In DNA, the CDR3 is TGCAGCGTCCACACAGGGCATGGCTACACCTTC. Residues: CSVHTGHGYTF.

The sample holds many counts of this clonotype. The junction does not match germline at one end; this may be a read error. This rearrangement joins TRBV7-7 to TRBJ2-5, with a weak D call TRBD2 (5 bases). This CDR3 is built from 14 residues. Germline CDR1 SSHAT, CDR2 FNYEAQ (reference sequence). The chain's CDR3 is CASSLSGGLTTQYF. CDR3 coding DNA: TGTGCTAGCAGCTTAAGCGGCGGATTAACCACCCAGTACTTC.

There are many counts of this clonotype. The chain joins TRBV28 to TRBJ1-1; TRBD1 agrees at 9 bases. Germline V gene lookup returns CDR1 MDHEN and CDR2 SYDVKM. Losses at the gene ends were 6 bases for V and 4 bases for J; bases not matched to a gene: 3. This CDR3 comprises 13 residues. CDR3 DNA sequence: TGTGCCAGCAGCTCGGACAGGGGCACTGAAGCTTTCTTT. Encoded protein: CASSSDRGTEAFF.

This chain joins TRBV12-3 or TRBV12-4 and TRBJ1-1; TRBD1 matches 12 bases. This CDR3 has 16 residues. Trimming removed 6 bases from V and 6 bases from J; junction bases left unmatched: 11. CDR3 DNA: TGTGCCAGCAGCCTGGATCCGGGACAGGGGGCCTCTGAAGCTTTCTTT. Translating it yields CASSLDPGQGASEAFF.

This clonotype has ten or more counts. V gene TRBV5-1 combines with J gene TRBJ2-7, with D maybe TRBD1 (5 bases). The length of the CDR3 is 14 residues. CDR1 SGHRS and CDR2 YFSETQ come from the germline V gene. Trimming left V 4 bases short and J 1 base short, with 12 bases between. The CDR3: CASSDTGASYEQYF. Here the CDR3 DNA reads TGCGCCAGCAGCGATACAGGAGCTTCCTACGAGCAGTACTTC.

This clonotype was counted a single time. In nucleotides, the CDR3 is TGCAGTGCTAGAGCCTTTCCGGGGGGGCAGACCCAGTACTTC. It translates to CSARAFPGGQTQYF. J is TRBJ2-5 and V is TRBV20-1; TRBD2 matches 8 bases. J was trimmed by 6 bases and V by 1 base; bases with no gene match: 7. The germline CDR1 and CDR2 sequences are DFQATT and SNEGSKA (reference sequence). The CDR3 is 14 amino acids.

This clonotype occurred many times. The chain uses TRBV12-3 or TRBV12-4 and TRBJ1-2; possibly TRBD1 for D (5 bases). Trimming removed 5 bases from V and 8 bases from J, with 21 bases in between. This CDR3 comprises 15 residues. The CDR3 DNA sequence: TGTGCCAGCAGTGCGGAAACAGGACGGGGGAGAGGCTACACCTTC. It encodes CASSAETGRGRGYTF.

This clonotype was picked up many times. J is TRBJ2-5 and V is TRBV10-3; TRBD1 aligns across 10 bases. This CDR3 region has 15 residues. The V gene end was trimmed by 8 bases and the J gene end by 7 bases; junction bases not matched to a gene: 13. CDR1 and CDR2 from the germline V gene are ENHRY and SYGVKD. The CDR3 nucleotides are TGTGCCATCCGTGGGACAGGGGCCGCCGGAGGGACCCAGTACTTC. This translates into CAIRGTGAAGGTQYF.

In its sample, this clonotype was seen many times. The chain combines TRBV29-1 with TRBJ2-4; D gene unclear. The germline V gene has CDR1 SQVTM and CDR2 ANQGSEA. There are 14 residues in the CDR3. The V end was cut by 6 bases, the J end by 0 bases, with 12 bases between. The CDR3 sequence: CSVGWSLAKNIQYF. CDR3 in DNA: TGCAGCGTGGGGTGGAGTTTAGCCAAAAACATTCAGTACTTC.

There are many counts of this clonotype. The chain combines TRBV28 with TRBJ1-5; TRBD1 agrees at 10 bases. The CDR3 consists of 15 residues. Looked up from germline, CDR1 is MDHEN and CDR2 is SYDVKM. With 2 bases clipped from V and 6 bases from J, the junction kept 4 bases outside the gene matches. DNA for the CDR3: TGTGCCAGCAGTTTAGGGACAGGGGAAGTTCAGCCCCAGCATTTT. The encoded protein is CASSLGTGEVQPQHF.

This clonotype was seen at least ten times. The CDR3 coding sequence is TGTGCCAGCAGAACACAGGGGGCCCCGAATTCACCCCTCCACTTT. Translating it yields CASRTQGAPNSPLHF. The chain couples TRBV2 to TRBJ1-6, with 9 bases fitting TRBD1. V shed 6 bases and J 7 bases; nucleotides not matched to a gene: 7. Germline V gene data show CDR1 as SNHLY and CDR2 as FYNNEI. This CDR3 has 15 amino acids.

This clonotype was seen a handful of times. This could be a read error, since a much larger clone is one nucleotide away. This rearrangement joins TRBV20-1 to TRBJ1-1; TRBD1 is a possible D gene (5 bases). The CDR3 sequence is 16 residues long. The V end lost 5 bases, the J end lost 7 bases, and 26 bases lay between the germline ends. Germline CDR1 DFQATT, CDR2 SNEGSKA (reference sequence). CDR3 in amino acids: CSAGARGWGTGGEAFF. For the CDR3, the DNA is TGCAGTGCTGGCGCCCGGGGGTGGGGCACGGGGGGTGAAGCTTTCTTT.

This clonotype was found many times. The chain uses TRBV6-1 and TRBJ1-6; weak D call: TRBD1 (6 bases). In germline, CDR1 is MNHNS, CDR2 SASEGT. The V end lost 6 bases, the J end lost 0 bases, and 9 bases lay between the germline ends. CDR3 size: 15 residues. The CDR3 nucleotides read TGTGCCAGCAGAGGGGGACGCTCCTATAATTCACCCCTCCACTTT. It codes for CASRGGRSYNSPLHF.